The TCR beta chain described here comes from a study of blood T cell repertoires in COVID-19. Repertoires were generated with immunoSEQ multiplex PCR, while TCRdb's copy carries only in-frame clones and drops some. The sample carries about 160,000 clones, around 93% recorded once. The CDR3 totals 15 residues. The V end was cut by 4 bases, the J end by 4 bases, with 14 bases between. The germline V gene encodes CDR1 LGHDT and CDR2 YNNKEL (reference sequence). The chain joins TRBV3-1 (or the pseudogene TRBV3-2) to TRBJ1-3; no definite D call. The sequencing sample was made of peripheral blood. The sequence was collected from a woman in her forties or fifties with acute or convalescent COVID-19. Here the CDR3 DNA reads TGTGCCAGCAGCCGAAGCCCCGGAGGGGGAAACACCATATATTTT. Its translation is CASSRSPGGGNTIYF.